This T cell receptor (beta chain) came from a study of response to subunit inactivated influenza vaccine. Study observations and caveats: Each seasonal influenza vaccination recruits few new T cells, the authors suggested.

Germline lookup yields CDR1 LGHDT and CDR2 YNNKEL (reference sequence). The CDR3 loop spans 14 amino acids. Between the trimmed V and J ends, which lost 4 bases and 1 base, there was a span of 10 bases. This clonotype occurred a few times. What it binds is not known. Each CDR3 protein is one row after TCRdb ran MiXCR on the RT-PCR reads. The table has about 500,000 distinct CDR3 sequences, approximately 15% seen once; the top ten hold 2.5% to 3.5%. This receptor was taken from a man between 45 and 75 years old who received an inactivated influenza vaccine. The sequencing here drew on CD4+ T cells sorted from PBMCs, taken around 25 months after vaccination. The V gene is TRBV3-1, the J gene TRBJ1-2, with D unresolved. As DNA, the CDR3 is TGTGCCAGCAGCCCGGGCAGCGGTAACTATGGCTACACCTTC. Encoded protein: CASSPGSGNYGYTF.